This T cell receptor (beta chain) was sequenced for a study of cytomegalovirus exposure and HLA in healthy donors. Study-level information: HLA-typed donors were the source of approximately 85 million unique TCRs held in an early data release. General study findings and limits: A later analysis appeared to link common viral pathogens to several of the most significant clusters. By HLA locus, TCR association rates varied in a later analysis, with DRB1 showing the most and HLA-C the fewest.

Remarks on this clone: The antigen is undetermined.

V was pared by 4 bases and J by 9 bases, with 15 bases of the junction left unmatched. CDR1 SGHKS and CDR2 YYEKEE come from the germline V gene (reference sequence). There are 15 residues in the CDR3. PCR amplification relied on 60 Vbeta primers (plus 13 Jbeta primers). Produced via immunoSEQ multiplex PCR; TCRdb's table is partial and in-frame only. The sample contains approximately 90,000 clones, 6% to 9% of which appear only once. The sequence was obtained from a man over 45 in good health and CMV-seronegative. The rearrangement links TRBV5-5 to TRBJ2-7; 8 positions agree with TRBD1. The sequenced sample consisted of PBMCs. The CDR3 region has the DNA TGTGCCAGCAGCCTAACAGGGGGTACGATCGTGGGGCAGTACTTC. It encodes CASSLTGGTIVGQYF.